The following is a TCR beta chain sequence with its context. The target antigen is unknown. The CDR3 is 14 residues long. CDR1 SGHNT and CDR2 YENEEA come from the germline V gene. V gave up 5 bases and J gave up 4 bases, with 13 bases separating them. Investigators performed immunoSEQ version v3.0 at survey level. The protocol was immunoSEQ multiplex PCR, while the TCRdb copy is restricted to in-frame clones and leaves out a portion. This sample has 25,000 to 30,000 clones, with about 90% found just once. People in the study who had HIV all got their treatment in the United States. This sample is drawn from a study of long-term antiretroviral therapy in people with HIV. Study results and caveats: Samples were collected from about 2003 to 2018 under possibly less effective ART regimens. Spans of CDR3 length were tighter for HIV repertoires than for controls.

The sequence was collected from a man in his fifties or sixties with HIV. The sequenced sample was unsorted PBMCs, obtained 3.2 years before starting antiretroviral therapy. The chain has TRBV11-3 and TRBJ2-3, with D unclear. The CDR3 bases are TGTGCCAGCAGCCCGTCCGGCAGGTCAGATACGCAGTATTTT. This sequence encodes CASSPSGRSDTQYF.